This T cell receptor beta chain was found in a study of shared clonotypes between healthy human individuals. Study-wide background: Those who served as donors were a couple of women and a few men between the ages of 18 and 49. General study points: Donors were few, which limited the genetic and exposure-history diversity represented. Sampling involved blood alone; tissue repertoires likely differ.

CD45RO-negative, CCR7-positively selected cells formed the naive CD8 fraction, excluding terminally differentiated effector memory CD45RA+ cells. Germline V lookup: CDR1 MGHRA, CDR2 YSYEKL. V was cut by 0 bases and J by 8 bases, with 8 bases left in between. The CDR3 sequence is 13 residues long. Here immunoSEQ multiplex PCR was the method, and the copy in TCRdb shows in-frame clones only, minus some. This sample has millions of clones, with just under 95% found just once. As regards this clone: Antigen: not known.

This chain uses TRBV4-1 with TRBJ2-1; no firm D call. Source material: naive CD8+ T cells sorted from blood. The receptor comes from a man between 18 and 29 years old in good health. As DNA, the CDR3 is TGCGCCAGCAGCCAAGAGGGTGGGTATGAGCAGTTCTTC. Protein sequence: CASSQEGGYEQFF.